The rows below give T cell receptor beta chains drawn from one sample of a study of Ad26.COV2.S vaccination and SARS-CoV-2 variants. Sequenced by immunoSEQ multiplex PCR; TCRdb stores in-frame clones only, minus some. The table shows fewer than 500,000 clones, with roughly 90% occurring only once. Sequencing was performed on peripheral blood, taken in a trial of Ad26.COV2.S vaccine versus placebo. The receptors were sampled from a person between 18 and 65 years old who received the Ad26.COV2.S COVID-19 vaccine or a placebo. Each CDR3 is given with its conserved first and last residue. D genes are given only for firm matches. For some rows the clone size is stated as once, few or many, or as a class when expanded; others skip it.

clone_size	v_call	cdr3_length	j_call	d_call	cdr3_nt	cdr3_aa
-	TRBV3-1/TRBV3-2	15	TRBJ2-2	TRBD2	TGTGCCAGCCAAGGAGCGGGAGAAGACACCGGGGAGCTGTTTTTT	CASQGAGEDTGELFF
-	TRBV27	13	TRBJ2-7	-	TGTGCCAGCAGTTTATCGGGGGTAAACGAGCAGTACTTC	CASSLSGVNEQYF
few	TRBV19	16	TRBJ1-3	-	TGTGCCAGTAGTCCAACGGGGGGAAGTGCTGGAAACACCATATATTTT	CASSPTGGSAGNTIYF
-	TRBV28	10	TRBJ1-2	-	TGTGCTACGAAATTCTATGGCTACACCTTC	CATKFYGYTF
few	TRBV5-1	17	TRBJ2-6	-	TGCGCCAGCAGCAAAGAAATTACAAGCTCTGGGGCCAACGTCCTGACTTTC	CASSKEITSSGANVLTF
-	TRBV2	14	TRBJ1-2	-	TGTGCCGGCACATCGTCTCCTTATCAGGATGGCTACACCTTC	CAGTSSPYQDGYTF
-	TRBV5-6	16	TRBJ1-2	-	TGTGCCAGCAGCTTGGAACCAGGGAGAGCCAACTATGGCTACACCTTC	CASSLEPGRANYGYTF
-	TRBV27	15	TRBJ2-7	TRBD1	TGTGCCAGCAGTTTTGGGCAGGGGGCACCCTACGAGCAGTACTTC	CASSFGQGAPYEQYF
-	TRBV2	15	TRBJ1-5	-	TGTGCCAGCACAGAGCGGGTTTATAGCAATCAGCCCCAGCATTTT	CASTERVYSNQPQHF
-	TRBV7-9	12	TRBJ2-1	-	TGTGCCGTTCCCTTGTCCGTGAATGAGCAGTTCTTC	CAVPLSVNEQFF
once	TRBV5-4	15	TRBJ1-2	TRBD1	TGTGCCAGCAGCTCAACGGGACAGACATTAAATGGCTACACCTTC	CASSSTGQTLNGYTF
-	TRBV15	13	TRBJ1-1	-	TGTGCCACCAGCAGAGGGACAAAGGGGGGAGCTTTCTTT	CATSRGTKGGAFF
-	TRBV24-1	17	TRBJ2-2	TRBD1	TGTGCCACCAGTGACCCCGGGACAGGGGGCCTTATCGGGGAGCTGTTTTTT	CATSDPGTGGLIGELFF
-	TRBV28	17	TRBJ1-5	TRBD1	TGTGCCAGCAGTTTCCGGGACAGAAACTATAGCAATCAGCCCCAGCATTTT	CASSFRDRNYSNQPQHF
once	TRBV20-1	14	TRBJ1-4	-	TGCAGTGCTAGTATGGCTGCAACTAATGAAAAACTGTTTTTT	CSASMAATNEKLFF
-	TRBV10-3	12	TRBJ2-1	-	TGTGCCATCAGTCAAGACAGTCATGAGCAGTTCTTC	CAISQDSHEQFF
-	TRBV15	16	TRBJ1-4	TRBD1	TGTGCCACCAGCAGAGCAACAGGGGCTGATTGGGAAAAACTGTTTTTT	CATSRATGADWEKLFF
few	TRBV27	13	TRBJ2-7	-	TGTGCCAGCAGTCTCTCTCGCCTCTACGAGCAGTACTTC	CASSLSRLYEQYF
-	TRBV27	13	TRBJ1-5	-	TGTGCCAGTGGAGTTGTGAGCAATCAGCCCCAGCATTTT	CASGVVSNQPQHF
-	TRBV18	15	TRBJ1-2	TRBD1	TGTGCCAGCTCACCCCCCGGGACAGCTAACTATGGCTACACCTTC	CASSPPGTANYGYTF
-	TRBV9	16	TRBJ2-2	-	TGTGCCAGCAGCGTAGGAGGAAGACAGAACACCGGGGAGCTGTTTTTT	CASSVGGRQNTGELFF
-	TRBV9	14	TRBJ1-2	-	TGTGCCAGCAGCCCTCAGACAGGAGTCTATGGCTACACCTTC	CASSPQTGVYGYTF
-	TRBV30	13	TRBJ1-2	TRBD1	TGTGCCTGGAGGACAGGGGGCGATTTTGGCTACACCTTC	CAWRTGGDFGYTF